This is a list of T cell receptor beta chains from one sample in a study of blood T cell repertoires in COVID-19. Libraries were prepared by immunoSEQ multiplex PCR; TCRdb keeps only in-frame clonotypes and omits some of them. Here the sample spans a few hundred thousand clones, 80% to 90% being singletons. Material: peripheral blood. All receptors come from a woman aged 45-65 years with COVID-19, enrolled during active disease. Both conserved end residues are part of each CDR3. A D gene is named only where the DNA matches it firmly. Some rows mark clone size as missing; the rest say once, few, many or name a class of expanded clone.

j_call: TRBJ2-5
d_call: NA
v_call: TRBV6-2/TRBV6-3
cdr3_length: 13
clone_size: NA
cdr3_aa: CASSYAGLETQYF
cdr3_nt: TGTGCCAGCAGTTACGCAGGGCTAGAGACCCAGTACTTC

j_call: TRBJ1-1
d_call: NA
v_call: TRBV2
cdr3_length: 15
clone_size: NA
cdr3_aa: CASSEILRGDPEAFF
cdr3_nt: TGTGCCAGCAGTGAAATCCTACGGGGGGACCCTGAAGCTTTCTTT

j_call: TRBJ1-1
d_call: TRBD1
v_call: TRBV28
cdr3_length: 14
clone_size: NA
cdr3_aa: CASTGQGMSTEAFF
cdr3_nt: TGTGCCAGCACAGGACAGGGGATGAGCACTGAAGCTTTCTTT

j_call: TRBJ2-1
d_call: NA
v_call: TRBV27
cdr3_length: 15
clone_size: few
cdr3_aa: CASSLGSSAYNEQFF
cdr3_nt: TGTGCCAGCAGTTTAGGCTCTAGCGCCTACAATGAGCAGTTCTTC

j_call: TRBJ2-5
d_call: TRBD2
v_call: TRBV7-2
cdr3_length: 14
clone_size: NA
cdr3_aa: CASSLRTSGETQYF
cdr3_nt: TGTGCCAGCAGCTTACGTACTAGCGGAGAGACCCAGTACTTC

j_call: TRBJ1-3
d_call: TRBD1
v_call: TRBV9
cdr3_length: 16
clone_size: NA
cdr3_aa: CASSDGGTGSGNTIYF
cdr3_nt: TGTGCCAGCAGCGACGGGGGGACAGGCTCTGGAAACACCATATATTTT

j_call: TRBJ1-2
d_call: NA
v_call: TRBV25-1
cdr3_length: 13
clone_size: NA
cdr3_aa: CASSPPATRGYTF
cdr3_nt: TGTGCCAGCAGCCCCCCAGCCACTAGGGGCTACACCTTC

j_call: TRBJ1-5
d_call: TRBD1
v_call: TRBV18
cdr3_length: 16
clone_size: NA
cdr3_aa: CASSLLQGADNQPQHF
cdr3_nt: TGTGCCAGCTCACTCTTACAGGGGGCTGACAATCAGCCCCAGCATTTT

j_call: TRBJ2-1
d_call: NA
v_call: TRBV19
cdr3_length: 15
clone_size: NA
cdr3_aa: CASSIQGLPHNEQFF
cdr3_nt: TGTGCCAGTAGTATACAGGGTCTACCCCACAATGAGCAGTTCTTC

j_call: TRBJ2-3
d_call: TRBD2
v_call: TRBV18
cdr3_length: 13
clone_size: NA
cdr3_aa: CASSTSGRDTQYF
cdr3_nt: TGTGCCAGCTCTACTAGCGGGAGGGATACGCAGTATTTT

j_call: TRBJ2-7
d_call: TRBD1
v_call: TRBV6-5
cdr3_length: 14
clone_size: NA
cdr3_aa: CASTNPTGEDEQYF
cdr3_nt: TGTGCCAGCACAAATCCGACAGGGGAGGACGAGCAGTACTTC

j_call: TRBJ1-5
d_call: TRBD1
v_call: TRBV10-3
cdr3_length: 15
clone_size: NA
cdr3_aa: CAISETGTEHQPQHF
cdr3_nt: TGTGCCATCAGCGAGACCGGGACAGAGCATCAGCCCCAGCATTTT

j_call: TRBJ2-7
d_call: TRBD2
v_call: TRBV19
cdr3_length: 16
clone_size: NA
cdr3_aa: CASSIRRLAARNEQYF
cdr3_nt: TGTGCCAGTAGTATACGCCGACTAGCGGCCAGGAACGAGCAGTACTTC

j_call: TRBJ1-1
d_call: NA
v_call: TRBV19
cdr3_length: 14
clone_size: NA
cdr3_aa: CASNPGQGTTEAFF
cdr3_nt: TGTGCCAGTAACCCCGGGCAGGGGACAACTGAAGCTTTCTTT

j_call: TRBJ2-3
d_call: TRBD2
v_call: TRBV29-1
cdr3_length: 14
clone_size: NA
cdr3_aa: CSVGLADNTDTQYF
cdr3_nt: TGCAGCGTTGGACTAGCGGACAACACAGATACGCAGTATTTT

j_call: TRBJ2-2
d_call: NA
v_call: TRBV21-1
cdr3_length: 16
clone_size: NA
cdr3_aa: CASSSLHRERSGELFF
cdr3_nt: TGTGCCAGCAGCTCATTGCACCGGGAGCGAAGCGGGGAGCTGTTTTTT

j_call: TRBJ2-7
d_call: TRBD2
v_call: TRBV7-9
cdr3_length: 15
clone_size: once
cdr3_aa: CASSLGTSGIDEQYF
cdr3_nt: TGTGCCAGCAGCTTAGGGACTAGCGGGATTGACGAGCAGTACTTC

j_call: TRBJ2-1
d_call: NA
v_call: TRBV21-1
cdr3_length: 17
clone_size: NA
cdr3_aa: CASSKAPGLAGYNEQFF
cdr3_nt: TGTGCCAGCAGCAAAGCCCCGGGACTAGCGGGTTACAATGAGCAGTTCTTC

j_call: TRBJ2-5
d_call: TRBD2
v_call: TRBV7-2
cdr3_length: 16
clone_size: once
cdr3_aa: CASSLPLAGGSETQYF
cdr3_nt: TGTGCCAGCAGCTTACCGCTAGCGGGAGGGTCGGAGACCCAGTACTTC

j_call: TRBJ1-1
d_call: NA
v_call: TRBV19
cdr3_length: 11
clone_size: NA
cdr3_aa: CATRGATEAFF
cdr3_nt: TGCGCAACGCGGGGGGCCACTGAAGCTTTCTTT

j_call: TRBJ1-1
d_call: TRBD1
v_call: TRBV10-3
cdr3_length: 11
clone_size: NA
cdr3_aa: CAISDRDRGLF
cdr3_nt: TGTGCCATCAGTGACCGGGACAGGGGGCTCTTT